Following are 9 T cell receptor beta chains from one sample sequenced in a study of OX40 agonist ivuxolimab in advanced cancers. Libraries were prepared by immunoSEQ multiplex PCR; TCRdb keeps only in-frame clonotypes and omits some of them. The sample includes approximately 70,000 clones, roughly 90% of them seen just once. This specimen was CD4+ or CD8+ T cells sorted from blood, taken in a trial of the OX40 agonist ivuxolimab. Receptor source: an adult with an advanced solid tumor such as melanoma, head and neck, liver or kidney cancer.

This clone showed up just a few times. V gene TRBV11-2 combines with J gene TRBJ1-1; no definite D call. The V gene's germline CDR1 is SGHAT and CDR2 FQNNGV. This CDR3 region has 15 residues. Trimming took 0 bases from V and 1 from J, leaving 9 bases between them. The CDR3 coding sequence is TGTGCCAGCAGCTTAGATCCGTCTGGGAACACTGAAGCTTTCTTT. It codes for CASSLDPSGNTEAFF.

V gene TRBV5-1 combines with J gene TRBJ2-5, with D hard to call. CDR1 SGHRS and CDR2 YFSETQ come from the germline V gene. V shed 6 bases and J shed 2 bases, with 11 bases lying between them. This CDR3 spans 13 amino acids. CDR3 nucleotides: TGCGCCAGCACCACGGACCCTCAAGAGACCCAGTACTTC. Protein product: CASTTDPQETQYF.

The chain's CDR3 is CASSLAASGGVRDTQYF. The CDR3 nucleotides are TGTGCCAGCAGCTTAGCGGCTAGCGGGGGGGTGAGAGATACGCAGTATTTT. V and J are TRBV7-2 and TRBJ2-3; 12 bases are a match to TRBD2. In germline, CDR1 is SGHTA, CDR2 FQGNSA. This CDR3 has 17 amino acids. J lost 5 bases, V lost 0 bases, and 6 bases had no gene match.

CDR3 protein: CAWSAGQGIETQYF. The CDR3 nucleotides read TGTGCCTGGAGTGCCGGACAGGGGATAGAGACCCAGTACTTC. The chain carries TRBV30 and TRBJ2-5; TRBD1 agrees at 9 bases. Germline CDR1 is GTSNPN and CDR2 is SVGIG (reference sequence). The CDR3 is 14 residues long. The junction had 4 bases not matched to a gene; V was cut back by 1 base and J by 4 bases.

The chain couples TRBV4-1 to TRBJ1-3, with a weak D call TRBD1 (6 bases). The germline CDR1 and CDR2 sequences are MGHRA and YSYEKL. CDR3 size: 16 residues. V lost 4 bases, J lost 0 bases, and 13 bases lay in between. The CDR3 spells CASSLVETGSGNTIYF. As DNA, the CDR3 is TGCGCCAGCAGCCTTGTTGAGACAGGCTCTGGAAACACCATATATTTT.

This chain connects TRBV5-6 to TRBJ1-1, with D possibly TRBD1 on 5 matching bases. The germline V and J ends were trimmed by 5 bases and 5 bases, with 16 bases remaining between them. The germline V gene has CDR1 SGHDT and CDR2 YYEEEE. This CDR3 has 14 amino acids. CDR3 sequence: CASSRRGAWTEAFF. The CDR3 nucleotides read TGTGCCAGCAGTAGACGAGGGGCATGGACTGAAGCTTTCTTT.

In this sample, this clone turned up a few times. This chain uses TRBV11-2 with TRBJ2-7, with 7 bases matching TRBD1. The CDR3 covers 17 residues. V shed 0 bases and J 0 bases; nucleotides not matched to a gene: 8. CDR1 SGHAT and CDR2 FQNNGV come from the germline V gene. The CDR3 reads CASSLDSLQGISYEQYF. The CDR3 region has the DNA TGTGCCAGCAGCTTAGACTCCCTACAGGGGATCTCCTACGAGCAGTACTTC.

CDR3 in DNA: TGCGCCAGCAGCTTGGAGCGACCCGGCACAGATACGCAGTATTTT. Translation gives CASSLERPGTDTQYF. V is TRBV5-1 and J is TRBJ2-3; D unclear. Germline CDR1 is SGHRS and CDR2 is YFSETQ. CDR3 length: 15 amino acids. Trimming pared 0 bases from V and 1 base from J, leaving 9 bases between.

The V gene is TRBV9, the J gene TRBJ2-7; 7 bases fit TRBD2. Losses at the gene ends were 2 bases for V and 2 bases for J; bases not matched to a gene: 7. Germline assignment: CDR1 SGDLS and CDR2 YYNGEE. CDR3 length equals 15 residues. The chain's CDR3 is CASSVDGGIPYEQYF. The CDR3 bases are TGTGCCAGCAGCGTCGACGGGGGGATTCCCTACGAGCAGTACTTC.